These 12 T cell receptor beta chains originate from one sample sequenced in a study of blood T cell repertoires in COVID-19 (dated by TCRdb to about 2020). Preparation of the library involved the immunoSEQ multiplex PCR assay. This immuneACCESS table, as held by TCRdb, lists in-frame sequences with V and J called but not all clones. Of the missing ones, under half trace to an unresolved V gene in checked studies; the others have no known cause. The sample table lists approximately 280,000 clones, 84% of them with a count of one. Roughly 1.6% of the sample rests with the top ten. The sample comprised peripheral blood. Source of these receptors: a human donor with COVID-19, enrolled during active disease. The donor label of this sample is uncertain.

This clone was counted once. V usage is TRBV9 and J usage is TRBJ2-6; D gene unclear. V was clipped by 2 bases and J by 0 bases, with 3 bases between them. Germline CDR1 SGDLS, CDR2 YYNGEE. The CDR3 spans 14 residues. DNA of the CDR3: TGTGCCAGCAGCGTTAGCTCTGGGGCCAACGTCCTGACTTTC. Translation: CASSVSSGANVLTF.

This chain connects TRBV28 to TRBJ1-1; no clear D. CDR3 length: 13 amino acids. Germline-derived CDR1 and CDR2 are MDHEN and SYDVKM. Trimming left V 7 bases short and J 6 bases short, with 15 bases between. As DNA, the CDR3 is TGTGCCAGCAAAGGCGGGGATTACGCTGAAGCTTTCTTT. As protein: CASKGGDYAEAFF.

The CDR3 bases are TGTGCCAGCTCACCTCGAGACAGGGCCGAGCAGTACTTC. It yields the protein CASSPRDRAEQYF. The V and J genes are TRBV18 and TRBJ2-7; 7 nucleotides align to TRBD1. CDR1 is KGHSH, CDR2 LQKENI, per germline. The trim removed 3 bases at V and 6 bases at J, leaving 5 bases unmatched. CDR3 length: 13 amino acids.

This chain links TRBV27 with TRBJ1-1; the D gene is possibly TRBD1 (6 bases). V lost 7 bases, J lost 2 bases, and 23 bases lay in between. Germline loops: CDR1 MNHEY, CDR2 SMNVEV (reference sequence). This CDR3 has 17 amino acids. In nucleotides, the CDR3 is TGTGCCAGCACTGAGGGGGGGGCCTCCCTTCGCAACACTGAAGCTTTCTTT. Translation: CASTEGGASLRNTEAFF.

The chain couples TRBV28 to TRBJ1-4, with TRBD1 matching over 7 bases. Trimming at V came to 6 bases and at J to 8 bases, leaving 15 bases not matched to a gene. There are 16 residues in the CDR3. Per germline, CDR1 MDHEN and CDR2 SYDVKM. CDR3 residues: CASSLPGDSLQEKLFF. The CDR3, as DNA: TGTGCCAGCAGCCTCCCGGGGGACAGCCTCCAGGAAAAACTGTTTTTT.

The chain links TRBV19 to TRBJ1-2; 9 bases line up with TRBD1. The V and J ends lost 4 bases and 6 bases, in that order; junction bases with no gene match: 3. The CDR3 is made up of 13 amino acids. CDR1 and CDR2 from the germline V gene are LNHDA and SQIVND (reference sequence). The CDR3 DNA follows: TGTGCCAGTAGTACACAGGGGGCCAATGGCTACACCTTC. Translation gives CASSTQGANGYTF.

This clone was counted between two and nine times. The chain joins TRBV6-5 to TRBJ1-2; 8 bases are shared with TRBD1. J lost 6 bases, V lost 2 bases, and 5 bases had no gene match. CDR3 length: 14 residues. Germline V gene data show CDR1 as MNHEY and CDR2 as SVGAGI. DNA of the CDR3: TGTGCCAGCAGTTACGCGGACAGGGTGGATGGCTACACCTTC. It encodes CASSYADRVDGYTF.

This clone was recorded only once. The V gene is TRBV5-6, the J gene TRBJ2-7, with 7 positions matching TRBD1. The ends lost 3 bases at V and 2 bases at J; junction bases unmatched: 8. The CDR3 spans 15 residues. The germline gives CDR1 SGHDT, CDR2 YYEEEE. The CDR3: CASSSTGAYTYEQYF. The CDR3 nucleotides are TGTGCCAGCAGCTCAACAGGGGCCTATACCTACGAGCAGTACTTC.

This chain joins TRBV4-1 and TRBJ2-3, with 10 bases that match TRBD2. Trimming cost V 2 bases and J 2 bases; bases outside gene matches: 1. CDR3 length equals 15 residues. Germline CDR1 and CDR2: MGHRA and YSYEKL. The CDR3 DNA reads TGCGCCAGCAGCCAAACTAGCGGGATCACAGATACGCAGTATTTT. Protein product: CASSQTSGITDTQYF.

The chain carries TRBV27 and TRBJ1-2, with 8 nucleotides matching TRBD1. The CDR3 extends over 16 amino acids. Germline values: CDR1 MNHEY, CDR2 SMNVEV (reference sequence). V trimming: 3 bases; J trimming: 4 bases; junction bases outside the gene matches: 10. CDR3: CASSFLGQDFGYGYTF. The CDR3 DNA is TGTGCCAGCAGTTTCCTGGGACAGGATTTCGGCTATGGCTACACCTTC.

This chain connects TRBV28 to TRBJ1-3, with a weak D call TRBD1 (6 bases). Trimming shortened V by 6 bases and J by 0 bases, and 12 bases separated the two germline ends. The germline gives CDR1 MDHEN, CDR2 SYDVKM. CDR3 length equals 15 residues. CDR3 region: CASSPGQTSGNTIYF. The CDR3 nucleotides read TGTGCCAGCAGCCCTGGACAGACCTCTGGAAACACCATATATTTT.

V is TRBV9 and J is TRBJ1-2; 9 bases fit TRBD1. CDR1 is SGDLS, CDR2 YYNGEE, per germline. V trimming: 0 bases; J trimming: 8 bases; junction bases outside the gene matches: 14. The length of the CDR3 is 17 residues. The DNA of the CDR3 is TGTGCCAGCAGCGTAGCTGGGGGACAGGGATCCCCGGGGGGCTACACCTTC. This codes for CASSVAGGQGSPGGYTF.